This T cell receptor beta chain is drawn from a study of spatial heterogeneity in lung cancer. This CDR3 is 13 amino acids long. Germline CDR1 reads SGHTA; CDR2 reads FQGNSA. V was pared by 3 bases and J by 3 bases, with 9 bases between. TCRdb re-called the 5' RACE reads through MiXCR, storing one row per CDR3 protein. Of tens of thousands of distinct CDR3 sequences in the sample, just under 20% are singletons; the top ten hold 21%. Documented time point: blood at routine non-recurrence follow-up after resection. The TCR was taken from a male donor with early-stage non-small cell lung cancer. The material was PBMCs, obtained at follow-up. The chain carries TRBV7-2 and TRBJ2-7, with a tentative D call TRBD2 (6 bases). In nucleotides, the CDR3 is TGTGCCAGCAGCTTTCGGGGGAACTACGAGCAGTACGTC. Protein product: CASSFRGNYEQYV.